This T cell receptor (beta chain) was obtained from a study of T cell clonality in common variable immunodeficiency. With 2 bases clipped from V and 1 base from J, the junction kept 4 bases outside the gene matches. The CDR3 covers 16 residues. Germline V gene lookup returns CDR1 GTSNPN and CDR2 SVGIG (reference sequence). For at least one year, all CVID subjects received replacement immunoglobulin. The table came from immunoSEQ multiplex PCR; TCRdb's copy has only in-frame clones and leaves some out. The sample was found to contain some 27,000 clones, and every one recurs. In this sample, this clone turned up a few times. Its antigen is still unknown. Read data end 3 residues before the CDR3 end; the end is taken from the germline J gene. Study-wide results and limits: Reportedly, TCR beta sequences from common variable immunodeficiency showed fewer deletions and N-nucleotide insertions. CVID subjects shared fewer TCRbeta clones than healthy controls did.

Specimen: peripheral blood mononuclear cells. This TCR came from a human donor with common variable immunodeficiency. The chain carries TRBV30 and TRBJ1-6; the match to TRBD1 covers 8 bases. Incomplete CDR3 DNA: TGTGCCTGGAGTCCGGACAGGGTGTCCTATAATTCACCC. Amino acids: CAWSPDRVSYNSP. The full CDR3 reads CAWSPDRVSYNSPLHF.